This T cell receptor (beta chain) was sequenced in a study of blood T cells in healthy people across ages. Sample-barcoded 5' priming and a J-beta primer mix drove a second PCR of about 6 to 12 cycles. One entry per CDR3 protein, called by TCRdb with MiXCR from the 5' RACE reads. Seen here are 550,000 to 600,000 distinct CDR3 sequences, 27% observed once, and the top ten hold about 18%. This CDR3 is built from 16 residues. Germline loops: CDR1 DFQATT, CDR2 SNEGSKA (reference sequence). The ends were cut back, 6 bases at V and 0 bases at J, with 18 bases in the middle. The genes are TRBV20-1 and TRBJ2-1; perhaps TRBD1 as D (6 bases). The receptor comes from a woman in her seventies in good health. Sequenced material: blood. CDR3 protein: CSALFTGLSSYNEQFF. In nucleotides, the CDR3 is TGCAGTGCACTCTTTACAGGGCTCAGCTCCTACAATGAGCAGTTCTTC.